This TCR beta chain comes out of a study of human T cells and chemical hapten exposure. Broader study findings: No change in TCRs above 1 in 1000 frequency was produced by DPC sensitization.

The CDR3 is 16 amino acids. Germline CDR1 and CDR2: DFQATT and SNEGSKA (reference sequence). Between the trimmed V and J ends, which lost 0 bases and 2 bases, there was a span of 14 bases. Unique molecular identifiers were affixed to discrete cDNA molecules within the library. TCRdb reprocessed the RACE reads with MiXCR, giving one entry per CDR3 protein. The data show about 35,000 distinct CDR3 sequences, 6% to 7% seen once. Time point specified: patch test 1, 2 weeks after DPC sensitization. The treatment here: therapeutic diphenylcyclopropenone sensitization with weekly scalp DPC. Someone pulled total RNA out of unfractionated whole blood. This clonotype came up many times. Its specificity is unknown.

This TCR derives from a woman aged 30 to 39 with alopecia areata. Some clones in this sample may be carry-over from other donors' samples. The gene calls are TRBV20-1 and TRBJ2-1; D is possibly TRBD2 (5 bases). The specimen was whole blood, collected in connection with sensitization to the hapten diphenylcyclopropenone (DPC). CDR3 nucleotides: TGCAGTGCTAGAGATCGAAAAGCGGTTCCCTACAATGAGCAGTTCTTC. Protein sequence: CSARDRKAVPYNEQFF.